This TCR beta chain was recorded in a study of OX40 agonist ivuxolimab in advanced cancers. Study results and caveats: Some patients who did not respond also had low normalized T-cell clonal expansion. Clones of CD4+ and CD8+ blood T cells grew by week 6 at doses of 0.1 to 3.0 mg/kg.

This clone was recorded at least ten times. Its antigen is as yet unknown. TCRdb's copy holds only in-frame clones and misses some; the assay was immunoSEQ multiplex PCR. Of approximately 20,000 clones in the sample, roughly 85% were seen once. V lost 6 bases to trimming and J lost 2 bases, with 18 bases between them. The CDR3 sequence is 16 residues long. Germline V gene lookup returns CDR1 ENHRY and CDR2 SYGVKD. Sequences were derived from CD4+ or CD8+ T cells sorted from blood, sampled in a trial of the OX40 agonist ivuxolimab. This sequence was found in an adult with an advanced solid tumor such as melanoma, head and neck, liver or kidney cancer. The rearrangement joins TRBV10-3 to TRBJ2-3, with D possibly being TRBD2 (6 bases). The CDR3 is CAISDPLTGDTDTQYF. In DNA form, the CDR3 reads TGTGCCATCAGCGACCCTCTGACGGGGGACACAGATACGCAGTATTTT.